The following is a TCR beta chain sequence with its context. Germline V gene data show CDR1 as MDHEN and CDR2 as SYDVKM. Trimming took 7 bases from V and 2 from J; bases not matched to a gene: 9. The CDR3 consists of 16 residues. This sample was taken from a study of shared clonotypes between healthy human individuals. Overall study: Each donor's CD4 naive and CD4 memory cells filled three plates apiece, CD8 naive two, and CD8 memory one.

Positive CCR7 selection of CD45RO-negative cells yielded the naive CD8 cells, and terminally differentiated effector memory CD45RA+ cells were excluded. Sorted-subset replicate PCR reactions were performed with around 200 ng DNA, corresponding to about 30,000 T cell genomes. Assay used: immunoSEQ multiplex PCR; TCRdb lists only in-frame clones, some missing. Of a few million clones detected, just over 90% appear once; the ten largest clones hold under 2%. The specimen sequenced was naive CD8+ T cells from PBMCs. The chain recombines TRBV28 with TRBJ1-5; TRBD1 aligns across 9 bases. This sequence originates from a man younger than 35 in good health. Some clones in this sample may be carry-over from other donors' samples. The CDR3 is CASTRTGERGNQPQHF. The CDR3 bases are TGTGCCAGCACTCGGACAGGGGAAAGGGGCAATCAGCCCCAGCATTTT.